This T cell receptor beta chain was sequenced during a study of liver allograft versus peripheral blood T cells. The wider study: Hepatic allograft T cell receptor repertoires were evaluated relative to those present in recipients' peripheral blood. Findings and caveats of the study: Reportedly, liver allograft T cell receptor repertoires differed from peripheral blood ones.

TCRdb re-derived calls from the reads in MiXCR, one entry per CDR3 protein. The sample lists several thousand distinct CDR3 sequences; 15% were seen once. On this clonotype: Its antigen is still unknown.

Germline CDR1 is SGHTA and CDR2 is FQGNSA. J lost 8 bases, V lost 3 bases, and 4 bases had no gene match. The CDR3 has 13 residues. V gene TRBV7-2 combines with J gene TRBJ2-4; 7 nucleotides agree with TRBD1. The sequence derives from a human patient who had a liver transplant. Some of these T cells may belong to the graft donor. The CDR3 loop is CASSFKGADIQYF. Written as DNA, the CDR3 is TGTGCCAGCAGCTTCAAGGGGGCAGACATTCAGTACTTC.